These 8 T cell receptor beta chains came from one sample sequenced in a study of T cell changes during pregnancy in multiple sclerosis. The data were produced by immunoSEQ multiplex PCR, yet TCRdb's version contains in-frame clones alone and is incomplete. The sample includes 45,000 to 55,000 clones, around 92% of them seen just once. The sample was peripheral blood, taken after pregnancy. Receptor source: a female donor with multiple sclerosis, enrolled in a pregnancy study.

The V call is TRBV6-1, the J call TRBJ2-1; tentative D call: TRBD1 (5 bases). V was shortened by 0 bases and J by 6 bases, with 12 bases between the two germline ends. The CDR3 runs 15 residues. Germline V gives CDR1 MNHNS, CDR2 SASEGT. CDR3 DNA sequence: TGTGCCAGCAGTGAAGCGACCGCAGGGCGCAATGAGCAGTTCTTC. Its translation: CASSEATAGRNEQFF.

This sequence joins TRBV9 and TRBJ2-3; TRBD1 aligns across 12 bases. Germline CDR1 reads SGDLS; CDR2 reads YYNGEE. The junction had 6 bases not matched to a gene; V was cut back by 4 bases and J by 6 bases. The CDR3 has 15 residues. Written as DNA, the CDR3 is TGTGCCAGCAGCCGATGGGGACAGGGGGCGGATACGCAGTATTTT. Its translation: CASSRWGQGADTQYF.

The chain recombines TRBV2 with TRBJ1-5; TRBD1 agrees at 10 bases. J lost 8 bases, V lost 7 bases, and 5 bases had no gene match. The CDR3 is 13 amino acids. Germline assignment: CDR1 SNHLY and CDR2 FYNNEI. The CDR3 nucleotides read TGTGCCAGCACCGACAGGGGGCCTGAGCCCCAGCATTTT. It yields the protein CASTDRGPEPQHF.

This rearrangement joins TRBV9 to TRBJ1-1; a possible D gene is TRBD1 (6 bases). There are 15 residues in the CDR3. Germline CDR1 and CDR2: SGDLS and YYNGEE. The V gene lost 3 bases and the J gene lost 6 bases, with 18 bases spanning the gap. CDR3 coding DNA: TGTGCCAGCAGCGCCCCGGGCGGTAAGGGGGCTGAAGCTTTCTTT. Translated: CASSAPGGKGAEAFF.

The chain links TRBV27 to TRBJ1-6, with 9 bases identical to TRBD1. This CDR3 is built from 15 residues. J was trimmed by 8 bases and V by 5 bases; bases with no gene match: 7. Germline-derived CDR1 and CDR2 are MNHEY and SMNVEV (reference sequence). The CDR3 DNA is TGTGCCAGCAGTCTATACAGGGGGCGGGATTCACCCCTCCACTTT. Protein product: CASSLYRGRDSPLHF.

The chain couples TRBV5-4 to TRBJ1-1; 8 bases are a match to TRBD1. The CDR3 runs 13 residues. The V segment lost 9 bases and the J segment 5 bases; nucleotides outside the gene matches: 9. Germline CDR1 and CDR2: SGHNT and YYREEE (reference sequence). As DNA, the CDR3 is TGTGCCACTCTCAAGCAGGGGGCTACTGAAGCTTTCTTT. Encoded protein: CATLKQGATEAFF.

This clone was seen a handful of times. The chain links TRBV7-2 to TRBJ1-6, with a possible D match to TRBD1 (6 bases). CDR1 SGHTA and CDR2 FQGNSA come from the germline V gene. The ends were cut back, 4 bases at V and 4 bases at J, with 14 bases in the middle. This CDR3 is 16 amino acids long. The CDR3 DNA sequence: TGTGCCAGCAGCTCCCAGACAGGACTTTATAATTCACCCCTCCACTTT. Its protein product is CASSSQTGLYNSPLHF.

Points on this clone: Within the sample, other DNA sequences also encode this same CDR3. The chain uses TRBV9 and TRBJ2-5, with 7 bases lining up with TRBD2. The CDR3 extends over 13 amino acids. Germline CDR1 and CDR2: SGDLS and YYNGEE. V shed 3 bases and J 3 bases; nucleotides not matched to a gene: 2. As DNA, the CDR3 is TGTGCCAGCAGCGGTGGGGGGGAAGAGACCCAGTACTTC. Its protein is CASSGGGEETQYF. Filled out from reference TRBV9 and TRBJ2-5, the complete variable domain reads DSGVTQTPKHLITATGQRVTLRCSPRSGDLSVYWYQQSLDQGLQFLIQYYNGEERAKGNILERFSAQQFPDLHSELNLSSLELGDSALYFCASSGGGEETQYFGPGTRLLVL.